The 9 T cell receptor beta chains listed next were all sequenced from one sample in a study of T cell responses to AZD1222 COVID-19 vaccine. The data were produced by immunoSEQ multiplex PCR, yet TCRdb's version contains in-frame clones alone and is incomplete. In the table there are 150,000 or so clones, more than 70% of which are singletons. Sequencing used peripheral blood, obtained on day 0 of MenACWY control vaccination. The receptors come from an adult in good health.

The rearrangement links TRBV5-1 to TRBJ2-5; D call uncertain. The V gene's germline CDR1 is SGHRS and CDR2 YFSETQ. The CDR3 extends over 12 amino acids. V lost 3 bases and J 2 bases, leaving 5 bases between the germline ends. The CDR3 here is CASSSSQETQYF. The CDR3 DNA follows: TGCGCCAGCAGCTCGAGTCAAGAGACCCAGTACTTC. The variable domain in full, with the rest retrieved from reference TRBV5-1 and TRBJ2-5, is KAGVTQTPRYLIKTRGQQVTLSCSPISGHRSVSWYQQTPGQGLQFLFEYFSETQRNKGNFPGRFSGRQFSNSRSEMNVSTLELGDSALYLCASSSSQETQYFGPGTRLLVL.

The table lists this clone with a count of one. The chain links TRBV6-5 to TRBJ2-7; 8 nucleotides line up with TRBD1. This CDR3 contains 14 residues. The junction had 9 bases not matched to a gene; V was cut back by 7 bases and J by 4 bases. Germline V gene sequence: CDR1 MNHEY, CDR2 SVGAGI. CDR3 nucleotide sequence: TGTGCCAGCAACAAACGACAGGGGTCATACGAGCAGTACTTC. This translates into CASNKRQGSYEQYF.

In this sample, this clone turned up once. The rearrangement uses TRBV6-5 and TRBJ1-1, with D hard to call. Trimming took off 2 bases at V and 6 bases at J, with 10 bases between the two ends. The CDR3 contains 13 residues. The germline V gene has CDR1 MNHEY and CDR2 SVGAGI. The CDR3 is CASSYTEKSEAFF. DNA for the CDR3: TGTGCCAGCAGTTACACAGAGAAGTCTGAAGCTTTCTTT.

The CDR3 nucleotides read TGTGCCAGCACTCAAGCCCGGGCAGGTTTAAGTAATTCACCCCTCCACTTT. It yields the protein CASTQARAGLSNSPLHF. This sequence joins TRBV13 and TRBJ1-6; D not resolved. Germline lookup yields CDR1 PRHDT and CDR2 FYEKMQ (reference sequence). Trimming stripped 7 bases from V and 6 bases from J, with 22 bases between. CDR3 length equals 17 residues.

The V call is TRBV27, the J call TRBJ1-2; D is unresolved. This CDR3 is built from 12 residues. Germline CDR1 and CDR2: MNHEY and SMNVEV (reference sequence). Trimming took off 5 bases at V and 7 bases at J, with 11 bases between the two ends. Here the CDR3 reads CASSPISGGYTF. The CDR3 DNA reads as TGTGCCAGCAGTCCGATATCGGGTGGCTACACCTTC.

The chain combines TRBV5-1 with TRBJ2-7; D call uncertain. V lost 3 bases and J 4 bases, leaving 14 bases between the germline ends. This CDR3 spans 14 amino acids. Germline V CDR1 and CDR2: SGHRS, YFSETQ. The CDR3 loop is CASSSLLPGYEQYF. Here the CDR3 DNA reads TGCGCCAGCAGCTCACTCCTACCTGGTTACGAGCAGTACTTC.

J is TRBJ1-5 and V is TRBV18; D is ambiguous. The CDR3 totals 17 residues. With 2 bases removed from V and 4 bases from J, the gap between germline ends came to 18 bases. CDR1 and CDR2 from the germline V gene are KGHSH and LQKENI. The CDR3, as DNA: TGTGCCAGCTCACCATCGGCATTTAGGAACCAAAATCAGCCCCAGCATTTT. Encoded protein: CASSPSAFRNQNQPQHF. Together with reference TRBV18 and TRBJ1-5, the CDR3 gives the full variable domain: NAGVMQNPRHLVRRRGQEARLRCSPMKGHSHVYWYRQLPEEGLKFMVYLQKENIIDESGMPKERFSAEFPKEGPSILRIQQVVRGDSAAYFCASSPSAFRNQNQPQHFGDGTRLSIL.

The genes are TRBV5-1 and TRBJ2-5; D remains ambiguous. V was cut by 0 bases and J by 2 bases, with 8 bases left in between. The CDR3 consists of 14 residues. CDR1 is SGHRS, CDR2 YFSETQ, per germline. The CDR3 DNA reads TGCGCCAGCAGCTTGGGGGCCCAACAAGAGACCCAGTACTTC. This codes for CASSLGAQQETQYF.

J is TRBJ1-2 and V is TRBV4-1; D not resolved. The CDR3 is 14 residues long. The germline V gene encodes CDR1 MGHRA and CDR2 YSYEKL. V was pared by 4 bases and J by 0 bases, with 9 bases between. CDR3 DNA sequence: TGCGCCAGCAGCCCCCGGCAGGCTAACTATGGCTACACCTTC. Translation gives CASSPRQANYGYTF.